What follows are 25 T cell receptor beta chains derived from one specimen sequenced in a study of cytomegalovirus exposure and HLA in healthy donors. Some clones are missing from TCRdb's copy, which holds only in-frame ones; the method was immunoSEQ multiplex PCR. This table holds 190,000 or so clones, around 82% found once. Sequenced material: PBMCs. The receptors stem from a woman under 30 in good health and CMV-seropositive.

This clone was seen many times. This sequence joins TRBV5-4 and TRBJ1-1; the D gene is possibly TRBD1 (5 bases). Trimming removed 0 bases at V and 7 bases at J, with 13 bases between. The CDR3 extends over 14 amino acids. Germline CDR1 SGHNT, CDR2 YYREEE (reference sequence). The CDR3: CASSLAGREGEAFF. The DNA of the CDR3 is TGTGCCAGCAGCTTGGCCGGCAGGGAGGGTGAAGCTTTCTTT.

The chain combines TRBV6-5 with TRBJ1-4, with D maybe TRBD1 (6 bases). CDR1 and CDR2 (germline): MNHEY, SVGAGI. This CDR3 has 16 amino acids. The germline V and J ends were trimmed by 4 bases and 0 bases, with 12 bases remaining between them. DNA for the CDR3: TGTGCCAGCAGTTCAGTAGGGGGTGCAACTAATGAAAAACTGTTTTTT. This sequence encodes CASSSVGGATNEKLFF.

This chain links TRBV6-6 with TRBJ2-5, with D possibly matching TRBD2 (6 bases). The V gene lost 0 bases and the J gene lost 4 bases, with 12 bases spanning the gap. Germline CDR1 MNHNY, CDR2 SVGAGI (reference sequence). This CDR3 is 15 amino acids long. The chain's CDR3 is CASSYSGGYSETQYF. The CDR3 nucleotides read TGTGCCAGCAGTTACTCGGGGGGATATTCAGAGACCCAGTACTTC.

The chain links TRBV7-9 to TRBJ1-1, with D unclear. The germline gives CDR1 SEHNR, CDR2 FQNEAQ (reference sequence). Between the trimmed V and J ends, which lost 6 bases and 1 base, there was a span of 9 bases. The CDR3 has 13 amino acids. CDR3 nucleotide sequence: TGTGCCAGCAGTCTCCGGGAGAACACTGAAGCTTTCTTT. This gives the protein CASSLRENTEAFF.

This clone has a handful of counts. J is TRBJ1-2 and V is TRBV6-5; D is unresolved. V was pared by 1 base and J by 6 bases, with 9 bases between. The CDR3 totals 13 residues. Germline CDR1 and CDR2: MNHEY and SVGAGI. This CDR3 is CASSYFPENGYTF. As DNA, the CDR3 is TGTGCCAGCAGTTACTTTCCGGAGAATGGCTACACCTTC.

The J gene is TRBJ1-1, the V gene TRBV6-1; a weak D match, TRBD1 (5 bases). Trimming pared 2 bases from V and 3 bases from J, leaving 7 bases between. CDR3 length: 13 residues. Germline V gene data show CDR1 as MNHNS and CDR2 as SASEGT. The chain's CDR3 is CASSERRDTEAFF. The CDR3, as DNA: TGTGCCAGCAGTGAACGCAGGGACACTGAAGCTTTCTTT.

The rearrangement uses TRBV6-1 and TRBJ1-2; D unresolved. V was pared by 6 bases and J by 4 bases, with 12 bases between. CDR3 length: 13 residues. Germline assignment: CDR1 MNHNS and CDR2 SASEGT. Here the CDR3 reads CASRRQASYGYTF. The DNA of the CDR3 is TGTGCCAGCAGACGTCAAGCTTCCTATGGCTACACCTTC.

V gene TRBV6-1 combines with J gene TRBJ2-7; tentative D call: TRBD1 (6 bases). Trimming took off 6 bases at V and 2 bases at J, with 11 bases between the two ends. The CDR3 spans 13 residues. Germline V gene data show CDR1 as MNHNS and CDR2 as SASEGT. The CDR3 region has the DNA TGTGCCAGCAGCTCGACAGGTACCTACGAGCAGTACTTC. Translated: CASSSTGTYEQYF.

The chain recombines TRBV7-2 with TRBJ1-1; 9 nucleotides align to TRBD1. V gave up 5 bases and J gave up 5 bases; unmatched junction bases: 9. The CDR3 runs to 15 residues. In germline, CDR1 is SGHTA, CDR2 FQGNSA. The CDR3 reads CASSNTRQGGTEAFF. In DNA form, the CDR3 reads TGTGCCAGCAGCAACACGCGACAGGGGGGTACTGAAGCTTTCTTT.

The chain carries TRBV4-2 and TRBJ1-5; tentative D call: TRBD1 (5 bases). Germline CDR1 reads LGHNA; CDR2 reads YNFKEQ. V gave up 1 base and J gave up 6 bases, with 13 bases separating them. CDR3 length: 15 residues. The CDR3 loop is CASSQVEGASQPQHF. The CDR3 DNA reads as TGTGCCAGCAGCCAAGTAGAAGGGGCGTCTCAGCCCCAGCATTTT.

V usage is TRBV7-9 and J usage is TRBJ2-7; 7 nucleotides agree with TRBD2. From germline, CDR1 is SEHNR and CDR2 FQNEAQ (reference sequence). Unmatched junction bases numbered 6, after V lost 0 bases and J lost 1 base. The CDR3 consists of 16 residues. This CDR3 is CASSLAPSGLSYEQYF. As DNA, the CDR3 is TGTGCCAGCAGCTTAGCGCCTAGCGGACTTTCCTACGAGCAGTACTTC. The variable domain in full, with the rest retrieved from reference TRBV7-9 and TRBJ2-7, is DTGVSQNPRHKITKRGQNVTFRCDPISEHNRLYWYRQTLGQGPEFLTYFQNEAQLEKSRLLSDRFSAERPKGSFSTLEIQRTEQGDSAMYLCASSLAPSGLSYEQYFGPGTRLTVT.

This clone was seen a few times. The chain links TRBV29-1 to TRBJ1-2, with 7 bases identical to TRBD1. The length of the CDR3 is 13 residues. J lost 4 bases, V lost 3 bases, and 5 bases had no gene match. Germline loops: CDR1 SQVTM, CDR2 ANQGSEA. In DNA, the CDR3 is TGCAGCGTTGATGAACAGGGGTTCTATGGCTACACCTTC. It yields the protein CSVDEQGFYGYTF.

J is TRBJ2-7 and V is TRBV6-1; the match to TRBD1 covers 11 bases. V shed 5 bases, J shed 6 bases, and the junction held 9 bases outside the gene matches. There are 15 residues in the CDR3. Looked up from germline, CDR1 is MNHNS and CDR2 is SASEGT. CDR3 region: CASSPTGTGGGEQYF. CDR3 sequence (DNA): TGTGCCAGCAGTCCCACCGGGACAGGGGGAGGCGAGCAGTACTTC.

The CDR3 bases are TGTGCCAGCAGCTTAGCAAGGGGACAGGGGTCGAATGAGCAGTTCTTC. This sequence encodes CASSLARGQGSNEQFF. The gene calls are TRBV7-8 and TRBJ2-1; 10 bases agree with TRBD1. This CDR3 comprises 16 residues. Germline CDR1 reads SGHVS; CDR2 reads FQNEAQ. J was trimmed by 7 bases and V by 0 bases; bases with no gene match: 6.

This chain connects TRBV28 to TRBJ2-5, with 7 bases identical to TRBD2. There are 13 residues in the CDR3. Per germline, CDR1 MDHEN and CDR2 SYDVKM. V lost 3 bases, J lost 4 bases, and 2 bases stayed unmatched. The CDR3 here is CASSLPGGETQYF. CDR3 sequence (DNA): TGTGCCAGCAGTTTGCCGGGGGGAGAGACCCAGTACTTC.

This clone has a handful of counts. This rearrangement joins TRBV5-1 to TRBJ2-7; 8 nucleotides match TRBD1. This CDR3 comprises 15 residues. CDR1 SGHRS and CDR2 YFSETQ come from the germline V gene. J gave up 6 bases and V 4 bases, and 12 bases lay outside the gene matches. DNA for the CDR3: TGCGCCAGCAGCCCGCGGGGACAGGCCCTCAGCGAGCAGTACTTC. Translated: CASSPRGQALSEQYF.

Comments on this clone: Other DNA sequences in this sample translate to the same CDR3. This chain links TRBV19 with TRBJ1-1; a possible D gene is TRBD1 (5 bases). Per germline, CDR1 LNHDA and CDR2 SQIVND (reference sequence). The CDR3 spans 13 residues. The V end lost 0 bases, the J end lost 5 bases, and 7 bases lay between the germline ends. This chain's CDR3 is CASSIDQGTEAFF. CDR3 in DNA: TGTGCCAGTAGTATAGACCAGGGAACTGAAGCTTTCTTT.

The chain links TRBV7-6 to TRBJ1-6; D perhaps matches TRBD1 (6 bases). Trimming cost V 5 bases and J 9 bases, with 23 bases left between them. From germline, CDR1 is SGHVS and CDR2 FNYEAQ. The CDR3 totals 17 residues. Here the CDR3 DNA reads TGTGCCAGCAGCACAAACTCCAGGGGTCTAGGTAGTTCACCCCTCCACTTT. It codes for CASSTNSRGLGSSPLHF.

The chain carries TRBV7-9 and TRBJ2-1, with 8 positions matching TRBD1. V shed 5 bases, J shed 7 bases, and the junction held 7 bases outside the gene matches. The CDR3 is 14 amino acids. Germline CDR1 and CDR2: SEHNR and FQNEAQ (reference sequence). The CDR3 DNA reads as TGTGCCAGCAGCCAGACAGGGGTCAAGAATGAGCAGTTCTTC. Encoded protein: CASSQTGVKNEQFF. Full variable domain (missing parts from reference TRBV7-9 and TRBJ2-1): DTGVSQNPRHKITKRGQNVTFRCDPISEHNRLYWYRQTLGQGPEFLTYFQNEAQLEKSRLLSDRFSAERPKGSFSTLEIQRTEQGDSAMYLCASSQTGVKNEQFFGPGTRLTVL.

The CDR3 reads CASSLGAGNEQFF. The CDR3 DNA is TGTGCCAGCAGCTTAGGGGCGGGCAATGAGCAGTTCTTC. This chain joins TRBV7-2 and TRBJ2-1, with D tentatively TRBD2 (5 bases). The V and J ends lost 1 base and 6 bases respectively, with 7 bases between them. Germline lookup yields CDR1 SGHTA and CDR2 FQGNSA. The CDR3 runs 13 residues.

The chain carries TRBV6-5 and TRBJ2-5, with D perhaps matching TRBD2 (5 bases). Germline lookup yields CDR1 MNHEY and CDR2 SVGAGI. The CDR3 extends over 12 amino acids. V was clipped by 4 bases and J by 7 bases, with 10 bases between them. The CDR3, as DNA: TGTGCCAGCAGTTTGGGAGACGGGACCCAGTACTTC. This codes for CASSLGDGTQYF.

The V call is TRBV27, the J call TRBJ1-2, with 7 bases aligning to TRBD1. This CDR3 contains 14 residues. V was pared by 5 bases and J by 3 bases, with 6 bases of the junction left unmatched. Per the germline V gene, CDR1 is MNHEY and CDR2 is SMNVEV (reference sequence). The CDR3 coding sequence is TGTGCCAGCAGTATGAGCACAGGGGACTATGGCTACACCTTC. It is translated as CASSMSTGDYGYTF.

The gene calls are TRBV10-3 and TRBJ2-7; D is possibly TRBD2 (6 bases). The CDR3 consists of 13 residues. Trimming cost V 7 bases and J 4 bases, with 14 bases left between them. Germline lookup yields CDR1 ENHRY and CDR2 SYGVKD. The CDR3, as DNA: TGTGCCATCATGGGGCAGGGAGGTTACGAGCAGTACTTC. It encodes CAIMGQGGYEQYF.

The chain couples TRBV7-9 to TRBJ2-7; TRBD2 is a possible D gene (5 bases). V lost 5 bases and J lost 4, with 12 bases in between. The CDR3 sequence is 13 residues long. Germline CDR1 is SEHNR and CDR2 is FQNEAQ (reference sequence). This CDR3 is CASSPLVSYEQYF. In DNA form, the CDR3 reads TGTGCCAGCAGCCCACTAGTTTCGTACGAGCAGTACTTC.

The chain carries TRBV4-2 and TRBJ1-4, with 7 bases lining up with TRBD1. The CDR3 has 17 amino acids. Germline CDR1 is LGHNA and CDR2 is YNFKEQ. J gave up 5 bases and V 1 base, and 10 bases lay outside the gene matches. The CDR3 DNA follows: TGTGCCAGCAGCCAAGGTTACCGGGACAGCCGAAATGAAAAACTGTTTTTT. Translating it yields CASSQGYRDSRNEKLFF.